The clone carrying this TCR beta chain was seen only a few times. This sample was taken from a study of patients and donors after allogeneic stem cell transplantation. Trimming took 2 bases from V and 5 from J; bases not matched to a gene: 12. Germline-derived CDR1 and CDR2 are SGHRS and YFSETQ. The CDR3 has 17 residues. Each CDR3 protein is one row after TCRdb ran MiXCR on the RT-PCR reads. The table has about 200,000 distinct CDR3 sequences, around two fifths seen once. Material: blood, either unsorted or a sorted T cell fraction (not recorded which). The receptor was derived from a human donor who was either an allogeneic HSCT recipient or a stem cell or donor lymphocyte infusion donor (not recorded which). It is not recorded whose cells these are; they may come from a transplant donor. The chain links TRBV5-1 to TRBJ2-2; TRBD1 matches at 7 bases. DNA for the CDR3: TGCGCCAGCAGCTTCCGGGACAGTGAAATTAAGACCGGGGAGCTGTTTTTT. Translated: CASSFRDSEIKTGELFF.